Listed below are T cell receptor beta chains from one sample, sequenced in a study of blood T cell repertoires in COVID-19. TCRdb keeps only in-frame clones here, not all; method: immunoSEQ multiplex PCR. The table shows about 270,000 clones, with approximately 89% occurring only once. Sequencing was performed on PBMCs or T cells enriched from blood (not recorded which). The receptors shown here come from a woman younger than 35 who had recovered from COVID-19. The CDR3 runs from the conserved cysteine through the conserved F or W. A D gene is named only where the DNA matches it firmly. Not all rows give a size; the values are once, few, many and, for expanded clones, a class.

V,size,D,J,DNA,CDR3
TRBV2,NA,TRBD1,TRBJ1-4,TGTGCCAGCAGTGACCTAAGACAGGGCAATGAAAAACTGTTTTTT,CASSDLRQGNEKLFF
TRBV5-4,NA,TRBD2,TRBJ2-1,TGTGCCAGCAGCCCCTATCTAGCGGGGGGGCCAGATGAGCAGTTCTTC,CASSPYLAGGPDEQFF
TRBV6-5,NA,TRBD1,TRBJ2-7,TGTGCCAGCAGGAGGACAGGGGGCTTCTACGAGCAGTACTTC,CASRRTGGFYEQYF
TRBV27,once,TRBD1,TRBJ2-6,TGTGCCAGCAGTCAAGACCGGGACAGGGCTGGGGCCAACGTCCTGACTTTC,CASSQDRDRAGANVLTF
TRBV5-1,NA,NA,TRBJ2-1,TGCGCCAGCAGCCCCCTGGGGTCGAGGGGGGGCAATGAGCAGTTCTTC,CASSPLGSRGGNEQFF
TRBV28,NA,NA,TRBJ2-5,TGTGCCAGCAGTTTCGGGGGAGGTTGGGAGACCCAGTACTTC,CASSFGGGWETQYF
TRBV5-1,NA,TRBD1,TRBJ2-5,TGCGCCAGCAGCTTGGGGGGGACAGGGGGCTCCCAAGAGACCCAGTACTTC,CASSLGGTGGSQETQYF
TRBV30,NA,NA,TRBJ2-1,TGTGCCTGGAAGCGTCTGACCCCCTACAATGAGCAGTTCTTC,CAWKRLTPYNEQFF
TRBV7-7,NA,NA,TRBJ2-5,TGTGCCAGCAGCTTAGGTAACTGGCAGGGCGAAGAGACCCAGTACTTC,CASSLGNWQGEETQYF
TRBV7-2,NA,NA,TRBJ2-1,TGTGCCAGCAGCTTAGAGATGACTGGAGGATACAATGAGCAGTTCTTC,CASSLEMTGGYNEQFF
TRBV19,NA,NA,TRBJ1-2,TGTGCCAGTACCAAGGACAGATACTATGGCTACACCTTC,CASTKDRYYGYTF
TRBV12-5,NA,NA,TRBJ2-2,TGTGCTAGTGGTTTGGTAGTGGACAGCGCTCACACCGGGGAGCTGTTTTTT,CASGLVVDSAHTGELFF
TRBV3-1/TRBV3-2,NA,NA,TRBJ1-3,TGTGCCAGCAGCGCAGGGATAGGGGAAACGTCTGGAAACACCATATATTTT,CASSAGIGETSGNTIYF
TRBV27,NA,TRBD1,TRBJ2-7,TGTGCCAGCAGCCACGGGACAGGGGGCTTCGAGCAGTACTTC,CASSHGTGGFEQYF
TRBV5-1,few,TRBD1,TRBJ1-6,TGCGCCAGCAGCTTCGGGACAGCTAATTCACCCCTCCACTTT,CASSFGTANSPLHF
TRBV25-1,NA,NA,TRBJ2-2,TGTGCCAGCAGTGCTGCGAACACCGGGGAGCTGTTTTTT,CASSAANTGELFF